This T cell receptor (beta chain) was sequenced for a study of shared clonotypes between healthy human individuals (dated by TCRdb to the early 2020s). Regarding the study in general: The cohort comprised two women and three men aged 18 to 49 years. Per donor, three plates each were used for CD4 naive and CD4 memory, two for CD8 naive, and one for CD8 memory. To estimate repertoire size and how much clonotype sharing occurs between individuals, the study deeply sequenced the blood TCR repertoires of several healthy adults. To increase sequencing depth and limit assay-specific biases, different laboratories used diverse techniques to prepare libraries and sequence TCR repertoires. Each donor's leukapheresis produced roughly between roughly 0.85 and 10 billion PBMCs.

Concerning this clone: Its antigen is still unknown. No much larger clone is present one base from it, and per-base qualities are unavailable.

Using the deep immunoSEQ assay, TCR CDR3 regions were amplified from genomic DNA by multiplex PCR. Extracted genomic DNA from each cell subset was distributed evenly across all wells of several immunoSEQ 96-well plates, and each plate was treated as a replicate. Each replicate PCR for sorted subsets received approximately 220 ng genomic DNA, equal to about 30,000 T cell genomes. Purified libraries were measured with a Qubit 3.0 fluorometer, size-checked on a Bioanalyzer 2100, and measured again with the KAPA Library Quantification kit. Each immunoSEQ 96-well plate was sequenced on its own single-read 150-cycle Illumina NextSeq 550 flow cell. Per the source publication's procedure: Because the immunoSEQ output held only junctional sequences and lacked quality scores, the filtering could not match the filtering applied to full-length reads. To assign V/J genes and CDR3, sequences were annotated against IMGT germline references using PyIR, a Python wrapper for IgBLAST v1.9. Reads were removed for weak V/J assignments (E-value above 1e-6), missing CDR3, stop codons, out-of-frame junctions, or ambiguous translated residues. A V3J clonotype was defined by an identical inferred V gene, J gene, and CDR3 amino acid sequence. Percentage overlap between repertoires was computed as shared unique clonotypes divided by the size of the smaller repertoire. Repertoire richness was assessed with RTK rarefaction, the Chao1 estimator, and Recon v2.1 estimates of unobserved clonotypes. OLGA was used to compute generation probabilities for all TCRbeta clonotypes that the gDNA method yielded from a handful of donors. TCRdb mirrors the immuneACCESS table, restricted to in-frame sequences. Some clones are absent from its copies; in checked studies, under half trace to an unresolved V gene, and the reason for the others is unknown. That table is the source of V, J and clone size, and D and trimming were worked out from the DNA. The sample records 2 million to 2.5 million clones, just under 95% of which are singletons. Clones ranked in the top ten supply 0.3% to 0.45% of the sample.

V drops 1 base and J drops 7 bases, leaving 14 bases in between. From cysteine to phenylalanine, the CDR3 is 15 amino acids long. Only the CDR3 part of the read is kept: 45 bases, read in frame from the first base. CDR1 and CDR2 are read off the germline V gene as SNHLY and FYNNEI. The investigation overall reported the following: Higher generation probabilities were observed for clonotypes shared by all four sorted-subset donors than for non-shared clonotypes. Only blood was sampled, and tissue TCR repertoires likely differ from those in blood. Even with the large sequencing depth, rarefaction of the sorted-subset datasets indicated that sequencing was incomplete. Because the study included a small number of donors, the genetic and exposure-history diversity represented was limited. Roughly 5% of naive CD4, approximately 3.7% of naive CD8, around 2.3% of memory CD4, and 0.35% to 0.5% of memory CD8 clonotypes were shared across a handful of donors. Pairwise subsampling led to the expectation that sequencing depth would affect the degree of clonotype sharing among donors. Naive subsets generally had larger estimated clonotype richness than memory subsets did.

Donors were healthy HIV-negative adults with no recently reported acute infections or vaccinations. Every donor was a Caucasian adult living in Nashville, Tennessee, USA. CD4+ T cells were enriched by magnetic negative selection; naive cells were then positively selected on CD45RA, and the negative fraction formed the memory subset. Blood was collected by leukapheresis, and PBMCs were isolated by Ficoll-Histopaque density gradient centrifugation and then cryopreserved in liquid nitrogen vapor phase. Purity and quantity of every magnetically sorted T cell population were checked by analytical flow cytometry. From each sorted fraction, genomic DNA was isolated and quantified by UV absorbance on a Nanodrop 2000c.

This receptor was identified in a man aged 18 to 29 in good health. Some clones in this sample may be carry-over from other donors' samples. Recombination connected TRBV2 to TRBJ1-5, with a tentative D gene TRBD1 over 5 matching bases. Sequenced input: naive CD4+ T cells from PBMCs. In the paper's terms, the cell subset or site label means: CD45RA+ positively selected. The DNA sequence is as follows: TGTGCCAGCAGTGAAGGGGGGGAGGTAGGGCAGCCCCAGCATTTT. This yields the protein CASSEGGEVGQPQHF.